The source of this TCR beta chain is a study of control samples from healthy donors and cancer patients. This clone is large in the sample. V gave up 5 bases and J gave up 8 bases, with 18 bases separating them. CDR1 LGHNA and CDR2 YSLEER come from the germline V gene. CDR3 length: 14 amino acids. Some clones are missing from TCRdb's copy, which holds only in-frame ones; the method was immunoSEQ multiplex PCR. The sample lists more than 65,000 clones, more than 80% occurring once. What was sequenced was blood. This TCR was sampled from a man aged 55-75 years in good health. The J gene is TRBJ2-5, the V gene TRBV4-3; D is uncertain. The CDR3 loop is CASSNQADSQTQYF. CDR3 sequence (DNA): TGCGCCAGCAGCAATCAAGCAGACTCCCAAACCCAGTACTTC.